This TCR beta chain is from a study of post-analysis software for immune sequencing data. The study's findings and limits: Relative to controls, patients with multiple sclerosis showed significantly lower normalized Chao1 diversity. TRBV segments more frequent in patients than in controls numbered roughly 5 and included TRBV5-6, TRBV5-1 and TRBV20-1.

Comments on this clonotype: Its specificity is unknown.

Deletions cut 0 bases from V and 4 bases from J, with 10 bases between. CDR3 length: 15 amino acids. The V gene's germline CDR1 is SGHRS and CDR2 YFSETQ. Carried by the TCR beta cDNA libraries were unique molecular identifiers. Each batch of about 0.95 to 11 million T cells produced roughly 500,000 cDNA molecules. One entry per CDR3 protein results from TCRdb running MiXCR on the PCR reads. This sample carries some 450,000 distinct CDR3 sequences, approximately 45% of them seen once, and the ten largest clones take roughly 12%. The clonotype originates from a girl aged 5-17 years with multiple sclerosis. The sample was blood. The genes are TRBV5-1 and TRBJ1-4, with unresolved D. CDR3 DNA sequence: TGCGCCAGCAGCTTGGGAGCAGAGTATAATGAAAAACTGTTTTTT. This codes for CASSLGAEYNEKLFF.